The present TCR beta chain was sequenced within a study of T cell responses to AZD1222 COVID-19 vaccine (dated by TCRdb to the early 2020s). Turning to the overall study: AZD1222 recipients with second doses at about 4 weeks or about 12 weeks were pooled, because spike-specific TCR depth and breadth did not differ between schedules. A total of just over 230 trial participants underwent TCR sequencing, of whom about 210 had received two doses of AZD1222 and about 25 had received two doses of the MenACWY control vaccine. Enrollment into the trials was organized by age into subgroups of 18-55, 56-69 and 70-plus years, and those subgroups contained roughly 140, 27 and 60 TCR-sequenced participants, respectively. Study-wide conclusions, independent of this receptor: In the small 56-69-year group, the increase in depth fell short of significance, most likely because of low power. Because no samples from the day 14 peak response were available, repertoires could be characterized only after the peak T cell response. Reportedly, close to half of the unique spike-specific TCRs recognized epitopes lying outside the regions that are mutated in the B.1.351 and B.1.1.7 variants. Conclusions about previously exposed vaccinees are limited because only five to seven AZD1222 recipients were SARS-CoV-2 seropositive at baseline. Most participants were white British and females outnumbered males, and the authors suggested that clonal diversity may have been underestimated. CD4 TCRs associated with the vaccine covered the entire spike protein, and the dominant responses were in regions 160-218 and 743-854. Spike-specific TCR breadth and depth rose significantly after two AZD1222 doses compared with day 0 and with MenACWY recipients.

The CDR3 regions of human TCRbeta chains were analyzed by immunosequencing. On the authors' methods: Repertoire TCRs were matched against a reference library of SARS-CoV-2-specific TCRs generated with the MIRA antigen-specificity platform. Breadth was defined as the fraction of unique TCRs that were SARS-CoV-2-associated. Depth was defined as the fraction of total T cells that were SARS-CoV-2-associated. Using the MIRA data, every spike-specific TCR was mapped to the spike region that the TCR reacted to and assigned to either a CD4 or a CD8 class. Log10-transformed breadth and depth values were compared by one-way ANOVA with Sidak's multiple comparisons tests. As stored in TCRdb, this immuneACCESS dataset retains in-frame rearrangements with V and J assigned. A fraction of the clones does not appear; measured against another copy, unresolved V genes explain less than half of the discrepancy, and the remainder lacks a known reason. V and J calls and clone size come straight from that table; D and trimming were deduced from the DNA. This sample comprises about 99,000 clones, approximately 88% of them detected only once. The top ten constitute about 8.7% of the sample.

Concerning this clone: Its recognized antigen is unknown. No base quality values were provided; no much bigger clone lies one nucleotide off.

The sample's time point label, decoded: baseline before first vaccination. The vaccinee samples were drawn from two UK trials, COV001 and COV002, one of which was a single-blind randomized controlled phase 2/3 trial testing AZD1222 (ChAdOx1 nCoV-19) in healthy adults. For TCRbeta chain sequencing, PBMC samples were collected from trial participants at day 0 and at day 28 after the second dose. Inclusive of the bounding cysteine and phenylalanine, the CDR3 is 14 residues long. Only the CDR3 part of the read is kept: 42 bases, read in frame from the first base. According to the germline V gene, CDR1 reads KGHSH and CDR2 reads LQKENI. V trim: 6 bases; J trim: 3 bases; unmatched bases: 7.

The origin of this receptor is an adult in good health. The sequencing here drew on peripheral blood, taken on day 0 of AZD1222 vaccination. The chain uses TRBV18 and TRBJ1-1, and 7 bases in between align with TRBD1. CDR3 reads: CASSVQGGDTEAFF. In nucleotide form, the sequence is TGTGCCAGCTCTGTCCAGGGGGGGGACACTGAAGCTTTCTTT.